The 18 T cell receptor beta chains presented below share a single source sample, sequenced in a study of OX40 agonist ivuxolimab in advanced cancers. Sequencing used immunoSEQ multiplex PCR; TCRdb keeps in-frame clones, though not all of them. The data hold 60,000 to 90,000 clones, with about nine tenths observed a single time. This specimen consisted of CD4+ or CD8+ T cells sorted from blood, obtained in a trial of the OX40 agonist ivuxolimab. These receptors all stem from an adult with an advanced solid tumor such as melanoma, head and neck, liver or kidney cancer.

The chain couples TRBV28 to TRBJ2-3; unclear D gene. The V end was cut by 7 bases, the J end by 4 bases, with 15 bases between. The V gene's germline CDR1 is MDHEN and CDR2 SYDVKM. The CDR3 contains 14 residues. The CDR3 loop is CASMTYSSADTQYF. As DNA, the CDR3 is TGTGCCAGCATGACCTACTCCTCCGCAGATACGCAGTATTTT.

The CDR3 nucleotides read TGTGCCAGCAGTTTATCGGGGACTGGAAACACCATATATTTT. Its protein product is CASSLSGTGNTIYF. The chain uses TRBV28 and TRBJ1-3; no clear D. The CDR3 runs to 14 residues. Deletions cut 1 base from V and 2 bases from J, with 6 bases between. The germline V gene has CDR1 MDHEN and CDR2 SYDVKM.

The V and J genes are TRBV15 and TRBJ1-2; D may be TRBD1 (5 bases). CDR3 length: 18 amino acids. The germline gives CDR1 LNHNV, CDR2 YYDKDF (reference sequence). V was shortened by 1 base and J by 5 bases, with 23 bases between the two germline ends. CDR3 in DNA: TGTGCCACCAGCAGAGTCTCCGGGGCGGGTCCCTCAATGTATGGCTACACCTTC. It translates to CATSRVSGAGPSMYGYTF.

This clone has just a few counts. J is TRBJ2-7 and V is TRBV28, with TRBD2 identical over 9 bases. V lost 10 bases to trimming and J lost 3 bases; unmatched junction nucleotides: 7. Per germline, CDR1 MDHEN and CDR2 SYDVKM. There are 13 residues in the CDR3. The chain's CDR3 is CATHGGRVYEQYF. Here the CDR3 DNA reads TGTGCCACCCATGGCGGGAGGGTCTACGAGCAGTACTTC.

This chain uses TRBV9 with TRBJ1-1; unclear D gene. CDR1 is SGDLS, CDR2 YYNGEE, per germline. This CDR3 contains 13 residues. V was shortened by 1 base and J by 0 bases, with 4 bases between the two germline ends. As DNA, the CDR3 is TGTGCCAGCAGCGTATTCCTGAACACTGAAGCTTTCTTT. Translating it yields CASSVFLNTEAFF.

Here the CDR3 reads CASSIRASQPQHF. The CDR3 DNA reads TGTGCCAGTAGTATTCGGGCATCTCAGCCCCAGCATTTT. This chain joins TRBV19 and TRBJ1-5; D remains unclear. Germline loops: CDR1 LNHDA, CDR2 SQIVND (reference sequence). This CDR3 spans 13 amino acids. Trimming stripped 3 bases from V and 6 bases from J, with 9 bases between.

The rearrangement uses TRBV6-1 and TRBJ1-5; no definite D call. Trimming left V 6 bases short and J 2 bases short, with 5 bases between. The germline CDR1 and CDR2 sequences are MNHNS and SASEGT. The CDR3 has 12 amino acids. CDR3 protein: CASRSGNQPQHF. CDR3 coding DNA: TGTGCCAGCAGGAGTGGCAATCAGCCCCAGCATTTT.

The rearrangement joins TRBV5-1 to TRBJ1-3; D perhaps matches TRBD1 (5 bases). V was clipped by 4 bases and J by 2 bases, with 16 bases between them. CDR1 SGHRS and CDR2 YFSETQ come from the germline V gene. The length of the CDR3 is 16 residues. CDR3 amino acids: CASSPWGRSAGNTIYF. The CDR3 coding sequence is TGCGCCAGCAGCCCCTGGGGGAGGTCAGCTGGAAACACCATATATTTT.

This chain links TRBV19 with TRBJ1-1, with D hard to call. Germline CDR1 is LNHDA and CDR2 is SQIVND (reference sequence). The CDR3 runs 14 residues. Deletions cut 3 bases from V and 2 bases from J, with 10 bases between. The CDR3 protein is CASSIGPRNTEAFF. The CDR3 region has the DNA TGTGCCAGTAGTATTGGACCGAGAAACACTGAAGCTTTCTTT.

The chain has TRBV7-2 and TRBJ2-1; TRBD1 aligns across 8 bases. Germline V gene lookup returns CDR1 SGHTA and CDR2 FQGNSA. The CDR3 covers 15 residues. V lost 5 bases to trimming and J lost 4 bases; unmatched junction nucleotides: 7. The CDR3 protein is CASSRQGQGYNEQFF. Here the CDR3 DNA reads TGTGCCAGCAGCCGACAGGGGCAAGGTTACAATGAGCAGTTCTTC.

The gene calls are TRBV28 and TRBJ1-3, with TRBD1 matching over 7 bases. Germline loops: CDR1 MDHEN, CDR2 SYDVKM. The CDR3 is made up of 15 amino acids. Unmatched junction bases numbered 7, after V lost 3 bases and J lost 5 bases. The chain's CDR3 is CASSLGGQARNTIYF. The CDR3 DNA reads as TGTGCCAGCAGTTTGGGCGGACAGGCTCGAAACACCATATATTTT.

V gene TRBV19 combines with J gene TRBJ1-5; D not certain. Germline CDR1 reads LNHDA; CDR2 reads SQIVND (reference sequence). V shed 2 bases and J shed 5 bases, with 4 bases lying between them. This CDR3 has 12 amino acids. The CDR3 here is CASSIFDQPQHF. The CDR3, as DNA: TGTGCCAGTAGTATATTCGATCAGCCCCAGCATTTT.

The rearrangement joins TRBV11-2 to TRBJ2-3; no firm D call. Germline values: CDR1 SGHAT, CDR2 FQNNGV. Trimming took 0 bases from V and 5 from J, leaving 0 bases between them. The CDR3 totals 11 residues. The CDR3 nucleotides read TGTGCCAGCAGCTTAGAAGATACGCAGTATTTT. As protein: CASSLEDTQYF.

The V and J genes are TRBV5-5 and TRBJ2-1, with TRBD2 matching over 13 bases. The CDR3 length is 17 residues. The junction had 6 bases not matched to a gene; V was cut back by 3 bases and J by 3 bases. Germline CDR1 SGHKS, CDR2 YYEKEE (reference sequence). DNA of the CDR3: TGTGCCAGCAGCTGGGGGACTAGCGGGATAGGCTACAATGAGCAGTTCTTC. Translation gives CASSWGTSGIGYNEQFF.

V usage is TRBV11-2 and J usage is TRBJ2-4, with D unresolved. Deletions cut 1 base from V and 10 bases from J, with 8 bases between. Germline values: CDR1 SGHAT, CDR2 FQNNGV. The CDR3 length is 12 residues. The CDR3: CASSLGPRIQYF. In nucleotides, the CDR3 is TGTGCCAGCAGCTTAGGGCCGAGGATTCAGTACTTC.

CDR3 coding DNA: TGTGCCAGCAGTTTCAAGGGACACGGCTACACCTTC. This codes for CASSFKGHGYTF. V is TRBV28 and J is TRBJ1-2; D is possibly TRBD1 (6 bases). Trimming pared 3 bases from V and 8 bases from J, leaving 10 bases between. Germline-derived CDR1 and CDR2 are MDHEN and SYDVKM. The CDR3 loop spans 12 amino acids.

The rearrangement joins TRBV28 to TRBJ1-5, with 8 bases aligning to TRBD1. There are 18 residues in the CDR3. Germline CDR1 reads MDHEN; CDR2 reads SYDVKM. J lost 6 bases, V lost 1 base, and 14 bases had no gene match. This chain's CDR3 is CASSLFATGADLIQPQHF. The CDR3 region has the DNA TGTGCCAGCAGTTTATTCGCGACAGGGGCGGATTTAATTCAGCCCCAGCATTTT.

The chain uses TRBV5-4 and TRBJ2-3; D might be TRBD2 (6 bases). Between the trimmed V and J ends, which lost 4 bases and 1 base, there was a span of 13 bases. Germline V gene sequence: CDR1 SGHNT, CDR2 YYREEE (reference sequence). The CDR3 covers 15 residues. CDR3 sequence (DNA): TGTGCCAGCAGCCCCGGGGGTGGGGGCACAGATACGCAGTATTTT. It codes for CASSPGGGGTDTQYF.